This T cell receptor (beta chain) was sequenced during a study of T cells in localized non-small cell lung cancer. Produced via immunoSEQ multiplex PCR; TCRdb's table is partial and in-frame only. The profile shows about 77,000 clones, roughly 91% of them singletons. V shed 4 bases and J shed 7 bases, with 17 bases lying between them. The CDR3 length is 15 residues. Germline V gene sequence: CDR1 MGHRA, CDR2 YSYEKL. Details on this clone: What it binds is unknown.

Study findings and constraints: In uninvolved adjacent lung, T cell clonality reached its highest value, exceeding tumor.

This receptor was taken from a woman between 35 and 70 years old with stage I squamous cell lung carcinoma. The sequences come from peripheral blood, collected before any cancer treatment. The gene calls are TRBV4-1 and TRBJ1-5; D not resolved. This CDR3 is CASSLGSEGFQPQHF. CDR3 DNA: TGCGCCAGCAGCCTTGGCTCCGAGGGTTTCCAGCCCCAGCATTTT.